Listed below are T cell receptor beta chains from one sample, sequenced in a study of blood T cell repertoires in COVID-19. Profiled with immunoSEQ multiplex PCR; TCRdb holds only in-frame clones, not every one. Found here are 95,000 to 100,000 clones, roughly 92% of them singletons; the top ten hold around 6%. The sequencing sample was made of peripheral blood. These receptor sequences come from a man aged 50 to 60 with active COVID-19. CDR3s include the opening cysteine and the closing phenylalanine or tryptophan. Fields, in order: V gene, J gene, D gene, CDR3 length, clone size, CDR3 protein, CDR3 DNA. The D gene is left open where the match is weak. Not all rows give a size; the values are once, few, many and, for expanded clones, a class.

>TRBV4-1|TRBJ2-7|TRBD2|15|few
CASSQDRLAIYEQYF
TGCGCCAGCAGCCAAGATCGACTAGCGATCTACGAGCAGTACTTC
>TRBV25-1|TRBJ1-1|.|15|.
CASSESRRGNTEAFF
TGTGCCAGCAGTGAGTCCCGCAGGGGGAACACTGAAGCTTTCTTT
>TRBV18|TRBJ1-3|.|15|.
CASSPGRVSGNTIYF
TGTGCCAGCTCACCAGGCAGGGTTTCTGGAAACACCATATATTTT
>TRBV11-2|TRBJ1-2|TRBD1|15|.
CASKNRGGSTRGYTF
TGTGCCAGCAAGAACAGGGGGGGGTCGACGCGTGGCTACACCTTC
>TRBV28|TRBJ1-1|.|15|.
CASSLLQVPSTEAFF
TGTGCCAGCAGTTTACTGCAGGTGCCGAGCACTGAAGCTTTCTTT
>TRBV7-2|TRBJ1-6|.|14|.
CASSRRVDNSPLHF
TGTGCCAGCAGCCGGAGGGTAGATAATTCACCCCTCCACTTT
>TRBV6-2/TRBV6-3|TRBJ2-1|TRBD2|15|.
CASSFQRDWDNEQFF
TGTGCCAGCAGTTTTCAGCGGGACTGGGACAATGAGCAGTTCTTC
>TRBV18|TRBJ2-1|TRBD1|15|.
CASSPDRGAYNEQFF
TGTGCCAGCTCACCCGACAGGGGCGCCTACAATGAGCAGTTCTTC
>TRBV2|TRBJ1-4|.|14|.
CASSGRRDNEKLFF
TGTGCCAGCAGTGGCCGGAGGGACAATGAAAAACTGTTTTTT
>TRBV5-4|TRBJ2-3|TRBD2|16|.
CASSEPGLAGADTRYF
TGTGCCAGCAGCGAACCCGGACTAGCGGGAGCAGATACGCGGTATTTT
>TRBV10-1|TRBJ2-1|.|16|.
CASSESTAGRSNEQFF
TGCGCCAGCAGTGAGTCTACCGCGGGAAGGTCGAATGAGCAGTTCTTC
>TRBV30|TRBJ1-5|TRBD1|15|.
CAWSVRDRHNQPQHF
TGTGCCTGGAGTGTTAGGGACAGACACAATCAGCCCCAGCATTTT
>TRBV5-8|TRBJ2-5|.|17|once
CASSFGLSGRHQETQYF
TGTGCCAGCAGCTTCGGGTTAAGCGGTCGCCACCAAGAGACCCAGTACTTC
>TRBV3-1/TRBV3-2|TRBJ2-7|.|13|.
CASSQSGGSRPYF
TGTGCCAGCAGCCAATCGGGTGGGAGTCGGCCGTACTTC
>TRBV6-6|TRBJ1-1|TRBD1|14|.
CASSRGQGYTEAFF
TGTGCCAGCAGTCGCGGACAGGGCTACACTGAAGCTTTCTTT
>TRBV18|TRBJ1-4|.|17|.
CASSPIETGATNEKLFF
TGTGCCAGCTCACCGATAGAGACAGGAGCAACTAATGAAAAACTGTTTTTT
>TRBV3-1/TRBV3-2|TRBJ1-2|.|14|.
CASSHGGRENGYTF
TGTGCCAGCAGCCACGGGGGGCGTGAAAATGGCTACACCTTC
>TRBV4-1|TRBJ1-6|TRBD1|15|.
CASSQDTGVGSPLHF
TGCGCCAGCAGCCAAGACACAGGGGTTGGATCACCCCTCCACTTT
>TRBV28|TRBJ1-1|.|13|.
CASSFGGGNEAFF
TGTGCCAGCAGTTTTGGGGGGGGGAACGAAGCTTTCTTT
>TRBV19|TRBJ1-5|TRBD1|17|.
CASSILTGGSGNQPQHF
TGTGCCAGTAGTATATTGACAGGGGGCTCGGGCAATCAGCCCCAGCATTTT
>TRBV3-1/TRBV3-2|TRBJ1-2|.|13|.
CASSQATVQGYTF
TGTGCCAGCAGCCAAGCCACCGTACAGGGCTACACCTTC
>TRBV3-1/TRBV3-2|TRBJ2-3|TRBD1|14|.
CASSPRQGADTQYF
TGTGCCAGCAGCCCTCGACAGGGAGCAGATACGCAGTATTTT
>TRBV15|TRBJ2-7|TRBD2|15|.
CATSREGGFTYEQYF
TGTGCCACCAGCAGAGAGGGGGGGTTCACCTACGAGCAGTACTTC
>TRBV9|TRBJ2-7|TRBD2|16|.
CASSVRLAGGPDEQYF
TGTGCCAGCAGCGTCCGACTAGCGGGAGGGCCAGACGAGCAGTACTTC
>TRBV7-9|TRBJ2-7|TRBD2|16|once
CASSPLSGRGPYEQYF
TGTGCCAGCAGCCCACTTAGCGGGAGGGGGCCCTACGAGCAGTACTTC
>TRBV7-3|TRBJ2-3|.|15|.
CASALSGFNTDTQYF
TGTGCCAGTGCCCTCTCAGGGTTTAACACAGATACGCAGTATTTT
>TRBV28|TRBJ2-1|TRBD1|13|.
CASSIRGLNEQFF
TGTGCCAGCAGTATCAGGGGGCTCAATGAGCAGTTCTTC
>TRBV30|TRBJ2-5|TRBD2|14|.
CAWNLAGPEETQYF
TGTGCCTGGAATTTAGCGGGCCCCGAAGAGACCCAGTACTTC
>TRBV7-3|TRBJ2-1|.|15|.
CASSPRLSSYNEQFF
TGTGCCAGCAGCCCCCGACTAAGCTCCTACAATGAGCAGTTCTTC
>TRBV5-1|TRBJ2-5|TRBD2|15|.
CASSLELAHQETQYF
TGCGCCAGCAGCTTGGAACTAGCGCACCAAGAGACCCAGTACTTC
>TRBV18|TRBJ2-6|TRBD1|16|.
CASSPGTGSGANVLTF
TGTGCCAGCTCACCGGGGACAGGGTCGGGGGCCAACGTCCTGACTTTC
>TRBV7-8|TRBJ1-1|TRBD1|12|.
CASSSDRVKAFF
TGTGCCAGCAGCTCGGACAGGGTGAAAGCTTTCTTT
>TRBV6-2/TRBV6-3|TRBJ1-6|.|16|few
CASSYVGRPTGSPLHF
TGTGCCAGCAGTTACGTCGGCAGGCCTACTGGGTCACCCCTCCACTTT
>TRBV30|TRBJ1-2|TRBD1|13|.
CAWSRTGLGGYTF
TGTGCCTGGAGTCGGACAGGTTTAGGTGGCTACACCTTC
>TRBV7-9|TRBJ1-1|.|15|.
CASSFPPSLSSEAFF
TGTGCCAGCAGCTTTCCTCCGAGCCTCTCCTCTGAAGCTTTCTTT
>TRBV2|TRBJ2-3|TRBD2|16|.
CASSEGGSGRAGTQYF
TGTGCCAGCAGCGAAGGTGGTAGCGGGAGGGCCGGTACGCAGTATTTT
>TRBV2|TRBJ2-3|.|14|.
CASRDPGFSDTQYF
TGTGCCAGCAGGGACCCAGGGTTTTCAGATACGCAGTATTTT
>TRBV9|TRBJ1-3|.|17|.
CASSSRVGAFSGNTIYF
TGTGCCAGCAGCTCCCGGGTAGGCGCGTTCTCTGGAAACACCATATATTTT
>TRBV25-1|TRBJ2-1|.|15|.
CASSGSSGAFNEQFF
TGTGCCAGCAGTGGCTCCAGTGGGGCGTTCAATGAGCAGTTCTTC
>TRBV3-1/TRBV3-2|TRBJ2-2|.|16|.
CASQSNSGHSTGELFF
TGTGCCAGCCAATCCAATTCGGGACACTCCACCGGGGAGCTGTTTTTT
>TRBV7-7|TRBJ2-1|.|16|.
CASSRTGTTEYNEQFF
TGTGCTAGCAGCCGTACCGGGACAACCGAATACAATGAGCAGTTCTTC
>TRBV20-1|TRBJ2-3|.|11|.
CSASASRAQYF
TGCAGTGCCAGCGCTTCCAGGGCGCAGTATTTT
>TRBV29-1|TRBJ1-5|.|14|.
CSVGGDNGGQPQHF
TGCAGCGTTGGAGGGGACAACGGGGGGCAGCCCCAGCATTTT
>TRBV28|TRBJ1-1|.|12|.
CASALMNTEAFF
TGTGCCAGCGCCCTAATGAACACTGAAGCTTTCTTT
>TRBV30|TRBJ2-7|TRBD2|15|.
CAWRPRTSGGMRQYF
TGTGCCTGGAGGCCCCGGACTAGCGGGGGGATGAGGCAGTACTTC